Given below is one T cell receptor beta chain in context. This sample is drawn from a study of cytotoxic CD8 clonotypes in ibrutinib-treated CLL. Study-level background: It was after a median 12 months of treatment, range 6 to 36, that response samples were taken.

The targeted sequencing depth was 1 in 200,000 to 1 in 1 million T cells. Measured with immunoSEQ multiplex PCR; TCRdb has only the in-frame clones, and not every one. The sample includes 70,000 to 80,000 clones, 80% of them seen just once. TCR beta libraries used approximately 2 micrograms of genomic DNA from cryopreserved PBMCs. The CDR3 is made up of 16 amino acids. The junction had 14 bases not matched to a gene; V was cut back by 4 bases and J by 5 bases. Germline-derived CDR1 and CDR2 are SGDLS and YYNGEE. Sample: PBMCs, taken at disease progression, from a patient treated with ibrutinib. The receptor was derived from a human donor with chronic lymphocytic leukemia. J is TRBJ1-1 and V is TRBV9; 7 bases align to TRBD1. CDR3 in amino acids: CASSTTPGQRGTEAFF. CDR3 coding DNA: TGTGCCAGCAGCACCACCCCGGGACAGAGGGGGACTGAAGCTTTCTTT.